Listed below are T cell receptor beta chains from one sample, sequenced in a study of identical twins. TCRdb reprocessed the 5' RACE reads with MiXCR, giving one entry per CDR3 protein. Of about 530,000 distinct CDR3 sequences listed, 20% to 25% are singletons. These data also formed part of another study, on yellow fever vaccine responses in identical twins.

Sample: CD4+ T cells sorted from blood. The receptor set was obtained from a woman aged 18-30 years in good health. Both conserved end residues are part of each CDR3. A D gene is named only where the DNA matches it firmly. A clone size is listed for some rows: how often the clone was seen (once, few, many), or a class if it is expanded.

size: few; length: 13; J: TRBJ2-5; D: .; V: TRBV29-1; CDR3: CSVGYAGGETQYF; DNA: TGCAGCGTTGGGTATGCGGGTGGGGAGACCCAGTACTTC
size: few; length: 11; J: TRBJ2-1; D: .; V: TRBV7-9; CDR3: CASSLVSEQFF; DNA: TGTGCCAGCAGCTTAGTTAGTGAGCAGTTCTTC
size: few; length: 15; J: TRBJ1-6; D: .; V: TRBV12-3/TRBV12-4; CDR3: CASSLSGLSHSPLHF; DNA: TGTGCCAGCAGTCTCTCCGGGCTCTCCCATTCACCCCTCCACTTT
size: .; length: 16; J: TRBJ2-3; D: .; V: TRBV5-1; CDR3: CASSLGSDWSTDTQYF; DNA: TGCGCCAGCAGCTTGGGGTCAGACTGGAGCACAGATACGCAGTATTTT
size: few; length: 15; J: TRBJ2-2; D: .; V: TRBV9; CDR3: CASREGTKNTGELFF; DNA: TGTGCCAGCAGAGAAGGGACAAAGAACACCGGGGAGCTGTTTTTT
size: few; length: 16; J: TRBJ1-6; D: .; V: TRBV12-3/TRBV12-4; CDR3: CASSFGGVYDNSPLHF; DNA: TGTGCCAGCAGTTTCGGTGGGGTCTATGATAATTCACCCCTCCACTTT
size: .; length: 14; J: TRBJ2-7; D: .; V: TRBV5-1; CDR3: CASSFGAGPGEQYF; DNA: TGCGCCAGCAGCTTCGGGGCAGGGCCGGGCGAGCAGTACTTC
size: .; length: 18; J: TRBJ2-5; D: TRBD2; V: TRBV5-1; CDR3: CASSWTGTSGSPQETQYF; DNA: TGCGCCAGCAGCTGGACCGGGACTAGCGGGAGTCCGCAAGAGACCCAGTACTTC
size: .; length: 15; J: TRBJ2-7; D: TRBD2; V: TRBV28; CDR3: CASSLMGGSSYEQYF; DNA: TGTGCCAGCAGTCTCATGGGCGGGAGCTCCTACGAGCAGTACTTC
size: .; length: 14; J: TRBJ2-7; D: .; V: TRBV3-1; CDR3: CASSQSSKRYEQYF; DNA: TGTGCCAGCAGCCAAAGCAGTAAGCGGTACGAGCAGTACTTC
size: few; length: 14; J: TRBJ2-7; D: TRBD1; V: TRBV7-2; CDR3: CASSPKGASWEQYF; DNA: TGTGCCAGCAGCCCCAAGGGGGCTAGCTGGGAGCAGTACTTC
size: .; length: 14; J: TRBJ1-2; D: .; V: TRBV2; CDR3: CASSEVRTNYGYTF; DNA: TGTGCCAGCAGTGAAGTTAGGACTAACTATGGCTACACCTTC
size: .; length: 13; J: TRBJ1-4; D: .; V: TRBV5-1; CDR3: CASRGGSGEKLFF; DNA: TGCGCCAGCAGGGGGGGGTCCGGTGAAAAACTGTTTTTT
size: few; length: 16; J: TRBJ1-5; D: TRBD1; V: TRBV2; CDR3: CASKPDRAGGNQPQHF; DNA: TGTGCCAGCAAGCCCGACAGGGCGGGGGGCAATCAGCCCCAGCATTTT
size: .; length: 15; J: TRBJ2-6; D: .; V: TRBV5-6; CDR3: CASSLEGPGANVLTF; DNA: TGTGCCAGCAGCTTGGAGGGCCCTGGGGCCAACGTCCTGACTTTC
size: many; length: 18; J: TRBJ2-4; D: TRBD2; V: TRBV4-1; CDR3: CASSQVPSGREGKNIQYF; DNA: TGCGCCAGCAGCCAAGTTCCCAGCGGGAGGGAAGGGAAAAACATTCAGTACTTC
size: many; length: 13; J: TRBJ2-7; D: .; V: TRBV11-3; CDR3: CASSPGVSYEQYF; DNA: TGTGCCAGCAGCCCAGGGGTTTCCTACGAGCAGTACTTC
size: few; length: 12; J: TRBJ2-2; D: TRBD2; V: TRBV3-1; CDR3: CASSRASGRLFF; DNA: TGTGCCAGCAGCCGTGCGAGCGGGAGGCTGTTTTTT
size: .; length: 16; J: TRBJ2-1; D: .; V: TRBV7-2; CDR3: CASSLIVGQAYNEQFF; DNA: TGTGCCAGCAGCTTAATTGTCGGTCAGGCTTACAATGAGCAGTTCTTC
size: many; length: 16; J: TRBJ2-1; D: .; V: TRBV3-1; CDR3: CASRRAQGGFHNEQFF; DNA: TGTGCCAGCCGGAGGGCCCAGGGCGGATTCCACAATGAGCAGTTCTTC
size: .; length: 14; J: TRBJ1-1; D: TRBD1; V: TRBV2; CDR3: CASRVETGVGEAFF; DNA: TGTGCCAGCAGAGTTGAGACAGGGGTCGGTGAAGCTTTCTTT
size: .; length: 15; J: TRBJ2-2; D: .; V: TRBV7-6; CDR3: CASSLRAPGAGELFF; DNA: TGTGCCAGCAGCTTAAGGGCCCCGGGGGCCGGGGAGCTGTTTTTT
size: .; length: 15; J: TRBJ2-6; D: .; V: TRBV10-3; CDR3: CAISESPGPANVLTF; DNA: TGTGCCATCAGTGAGTCACCAGGCCCGGCCAACGTCCTGACTTTC
size: few; length: 14; J: TRBJ2-7; D: TRBD1; V: TRBV20-1; CDR3: CSAGPGQGSYEQYF; DNA: TGCAGTGCTGGCCCGGGACAGGGGAGTTACGAGCAGTACTTC
size: many; length: 13; J: TRBJ2-7; D: .; V: TRBV12-3/TRBV12-4; CDR3: CASSLALGGEQYF; DNA: TGTGCCAGCAGTTTAGCGCTAGGGGGCGAGCAGTACTTC
size: .; length: 17; J: TRBJ1-2; D: .; V: TRBV4-1; CDR3: CASSQGGSGLMVYGYTF; DNA: TGCGCCAGCAGCCAAGGTGGTTCAGGGTTAATGGTCTATGGCTACACCTTC
size: .; length: 14; J: TRBJ2-2; D: .; V: TRBV6-1; CDR3: CASSPTSIIGELFF; DNA: TGTGCCAGCAGTCCGACTAGTATAATCGGGGAGCTGTTTTTT
size: few; length: 15; J: TRBJ1-5; D: .; V: TRBV7-8; CDR3: CASSSLGAGGTPQHF; DNA: TGTGCCAGCAGCAGTCTAGGCGCAGGAGGGACGCCCCAGCATTTT
size: many; length: 19; J: TRBJ2-2; D: TRBD2; V: TRBV27; CDR3: CASSLRASTSGSPPGELFF; DNA: TGTGCCAGCAGTTTACGGGCCTCGACTAGCGGGAGCCCCCCCGGGGAGCTGTTTTTT
size: .; length: 14; J: TRBJ2-7; D: .; V: TRBV21-1; CDR3: CASSKGRSSYEQYF; DNA: TGTGCCAGCAGCAAAGGTCGCAGCTCCTACGAGCAGTACTTC
size: .; length: 15; J: TRBJ2-1; D: .; V: TRBV7-9; CDR3: CASSLSVGSYNEQFF; DNA: TGTGCCAGCAGCCTTAGCGTCGGGTCCTACAATGAGCAGTTCTTC
size: .; length: 14; J: TRBJ2-1; D: .; V: TRBV20-1; CDR3: CSAPFGTYYNEQFF; DNA: TGCAGTGCTCCCTTTGGAACTTACTACAATGAGCAGTTCTTC
size: .; length: 16; J: TRBJ2-1; D: TRBD2; V: TRBV14; CDR3: CASSLERGGSYNEQFF; DNA: TGTGCCAGCAGCCTAGAGCGGGGGGGGTCCTACAATGAGCAGTTCTTC
size: few; length: 14; J: TRBJ2-7; D: .; V: TRBV28; CDR3: CASSEQGLIYEQYF; DNA: TGTGCCAGCAGTGAACAGGGATTAATCTACGAGCAGTACTTC
size: few; length: 17; J: TRBJ2-1; D: TRBD1; V: TRBV7-9; CDR3: CASSLELGQGSYNEQFF; DNA: TGTGCCAGCAGCTTAGAACTGGGACAGGGGTCCTACAATGAGCAGTTCTTC
size: .; length: 15; J: TRBJ1-1; D: TRBD1; V: TRBV7-6; CDR3: CASSADRGGDTEAFF; DNA: TGTGCCAGCAGCGCCGACAGGGGGGGGGACACTGAAGCTTTCTTT
size: few; length: 17; J: TRBJ2-3; D: TRBD1; V: TRBV12-3/TRBV12-4; CDR3: CASSTRTGLRHTDTQYF; DNA: TGTGCCAGCAGTACCCGGACAGGCCTCCGGCACACAGATACGCAGTATTTT
size: .; length: 14; J: TRBJ2-5; D: .; V: TRBV29-1; CDR3: CSAGRGTEKETQYF; DNA: TGCAGCGCCGGTCGGGGGACGGAAAAAGAGACCCAGTACTTC
size: .; length: 12; J: TRBJ2-1; D: .; V: TRBV15; CDR3: CATSNLYNEQFF; DNA: TGTGCCACCAGCAACCTCTACAATGAGCAGTTCTTC
size: few; length: 14; J: TRBJ2-3; D: .; V: TRBV29-1; CDR3: CSVEEHRGTDTQYF; DNA: TGCAGCGTTGAAGAGCACAGGGGCACAGATACGCAGTATTTT
size: .; length: 12; J: TRBJ1-1; D: .; V: TRBV29-1; CDR3: CSVEDPGKEAFF; DNA: TGCAGCGTTGAAGATCCGGGGAAAGAAGCTTTCTTT
size: few; length: 14; J: TRBJ1-5; D: .; V: TRBV12-3/TRBV12-4; CDR3: CASSLGGVYQPQHF; DNA: TGTGCCAGCAGTTTAGGTGGGGTTTATCAGCCCCAGCATTTT
size: .; length: 12; J: TRBJ1-1; D: .; V: TRBV15; CDR3: CATSRVEQEAFF; DNA: TGTGCCACCAGCAGAGTAGAACAGGAAGCTTTCTTT
size: .; length: 13; J: TRBJ2-3; D: TRBD2; V: TRBV28; CDR3: CASSAGGADTQYF; DNA: TGTGCCAGTTCGGCGGGAGGGGCAGATACGCAGTATTTT
size: few; length: 21; J: TRBJ2-3; D: TRBD1; V: TRBV27; CDR3: CASSLRGTGTFPFGGTDTQYF; DNA: TGTGCCAGCAGTTTGAGAGGGACAGGGACTTTCCCGTTCGGGGGCACAGATACGCAGTATTTT
size: .; length: 15; J: TRBJ2-2; D: TRBD2; V: TRBV29-1; CDR3: CSALGLAANTGELFF; DNA: TGCAGCGCCCTCGGGCTAGCGGCGAACACCGGGGAGCTGTTTTTT
size: few; length: 12; J: TRBJ1-2; D: .; V: TRBV12-3/TRBV12-4; CDR3: CAIRMPGVGYTF; DNA: TGTGCCATCCGAATGCCCGGGGTTGGCTACACCTTC
size: few; length: 18; J: TRBJ2-2; D: TRBD2; V: TRBV7-3; CDR3: CASSLTGFSGTNTGELFF; DNA: TGTGCCAGCAGCTTAACGGGATTTAGCGGGACGAACACCGGGGAGCTGTTTTTT
size: few; length: 12; J: TRBJ2-7; D: .; V: TRBV28; CDR3: CASRDSFYEQYF; DNA: TGTGCCAGCAGGGACTCTTTCTACGAGCAGTACTTC
size: few; length: 14; J: TRBJ1-5; D: TRBD1; V: TRBV28; CDR3: CATLRTGGHQPQHF; DNA: TGTGCCACCCTTCGGACAGGGGGCCATCAGCCCCAGCATTTT
size: .; length: 13; J: TRBJ2-2; D: .; V: TRBV5-1; CDR3: CASKGEDAGELFF; DNA: TGCGCCAGCAAAGGGGAGGACGCCGGGGAGCTGTTTTTT
size: few; length: 17; J: TRBJ2-5; D: .; V: TRBV18; CDR3: CASSPPTGHQYQETQYF; DNA: TGTGCCAGCTCACCACCGACTGGACACCAGTACCAAGAGACCCAGTACTTC
size: few; length: 16; J: TRBJ2-5; D: .; V: TRBV3-1; CDR3: CASSQGPGAGWETQYF; DNA: TGTGCCAGCAGCCAAGGCCCCGGAGCAGGGTGGGAGACCCAGTACTTC
size: .; length: 14; J: TRBJ1-4; D: .; V: TRBV12-3/TRBV12-4; CDR3: CASSLGQQLGGLFF; DNA: TGTGCCAGCAGTTTAGGGCAGCAGCTCGGGGGACTGTTTTTT